The subject of this entry is one T cell receptor beta chain. Which antigen it targets is not known. Qualities for individual bases were not recorded, and no much larger clone is one base off. Systemically healthy Caucasian individuals from Russia, approximately 39 in total and aged about 6 to 95 years, were included as donors. Approximately 9 milliliters of peripheral blood were collected from each donor into EDTA-treated Vacutainer tubes. Ficoll-Paque density-gradient centrifugation was used to isolate PBMCs, with at least 6.5 million obtained per sample. Total RNA, at least 6 micrograms per sample, was extracted from PBMCs with Trizol reagent. For every donor, flow cytometry on a PBMC aliquot measured the percentage of naive CD45RAhigh/CD27high T cells. The record originates from a study of blood T cells in healthy people across ages (dated by TCRdb to the mid-2010s). For context, the study as a whole: In model experiments, roughly one uniquely barcoded TCR beta cDNA molecule per two T cells was captured by template switching. Using deep sequencing normalized with unique cDNA molecular identifiers, the study measured how TCR beta repertoire diversity changes with age. The donors were split into four age groups: young (average about 15 years), middle-aged (39), aged (62) and long-lived (under 85). The study analyzed two additional independent replicas of 1 million unique cDNA reads from the same blood draw for two donors, one aged 18 to 30 and one aged 80 or older. Broader findings and caveats from the paper: As age increased, observed TCR beta diversity per million T cells dropped in a roughly linear way, and a significant reduction was already evident by age 40. Observed TCR beta diversity correlated strongly with the percentage of naive T cells measured by flow cytometry. Since profiling was done on bulk unsorted PBMCs, naive and antigen-experienced compartments could not be conclusively compared. The long-lived group showed more naive CD4+ T cells, fewer expanded clones and increased TCR diversity than the aged group, suggesting age selection. Donor CMV infection status was unknown, potentially confounding age-related changes in expanded clonotypes. Estimates of total diversity based on one million sequenced T cells were regarded as lower bounds and as underestimates.

Including cysteine and phenylalanine, the CDR3 has 15 amino acids. The entry retains the CDR3 DNA only, 45 bases that are in frame from base 1. The germline V gene (reference sequence) sets CDR1 to SGHKS and CDR2 to YYEKEE. V has 4 bases trimmed and J has 3 bases trimmed; junction bases matching no gene number 8. The library was made by 5' RACE. For sequencing, an Illumina HiSeq 2500 was employed. A second about 7 to 11 cycle PCR used a sample-barcoded 5' primer and a J-beta primer mix. A template-switch 5' adaptor carrying 12 random nucleotides introduced a unique molecular identifier onto each TCR beta cDNA molecule. Each sample yielded at least 3 million CDR3-containing paired-end reads. First-strand cDNA synthesis was performed from all RNA using the Mint cDNA synthesis kit, with priming by a TRBC-specific oligonucleotide. After uracil-DNA glycosylase treatment, a first 18-cycle PCR used universal primers M1SS and BC2_uni_R on all cDNA. In the original analysis: Each sample was normalized by randomly selecting 1 million high-quality reads, each carrying a distinct molecular identifier. Instead of being binned into consensus sequences, reads that shared molecular identifiers were thrown out. MiTCR, run with a Q25 quality threshold and the strictest error-elimination algorithm, handled CDR3 identification, clonotype clustering and error correction. A nonparametric unseen species model with Euler transformation was used to estimate a lower bound on total TCR beta diversity. TCRdb reworked the public reads: Q25 trimming with fastp, MiXCR clone assembly, productive beta chains retained. Merged by CDR3 protein, the rows form single entries marked with the most common genes and DNA. TCRdb, not the original authors, processed these V and J calls. In this sample the table shows around 700,000 distinct CDR3 sequences, just under 25% of which occur a single time. The leading ten clones occupy 9.4% of the sample.

The sample was also reused in another study, on T cells of mothers and their children. As that second study puts it: Nine systemically healthy Caucasian individuals served as donors, namely three mothers together with their six children. cDNA synthesis consumed the entire amount of extracted RNA, loaded at approximately 1.6 ug RNA in each 15 ul reaction. In the second PCR, the M1S primer introduced both the sample barcodes and 2-4 random nucleotides. Over 8.5 million TCR beta CDR3 reads were obtained for each mother, and approximately 2.9 million reads were obtained for each child. Thymic selection similarly shapes TCR recombination output in related and unrelated pairs, with minor effect from inherited differences. Normalized repertoire overlap in related mother-child pairs was always slightly higher than in unrelated mother-child pairs, but the difference was never significant. Persistent microchimeric T cell clones were not detected, at a sensitivity of about 100 clones per million clonotypes. To look for features that set related mother-child pairs apart from unrelated individuals, the researchers ran deep NGS to compare the TCR beta repertoires of mothers and children. On average, the children were approximately 11 +/- 4 years old, while the mothers were about 40 +/- 4 years old. Libraries were sequenced on Illumina HiSeq 2000 with 100+100 nt paired-end reads after adapter ligation with NEBNext reagents. To prevent cross-contamination, the mother and child libraries were prepared one month apart and sequenced in separate runs. For each donor, between 500,000 and 2,000,000 distinct TCR beta clonotypes were identified. Naive TCR beta clonotypes were estimated from low-frequency clonotypes matched to each donor's FACS-determined naive share, without sorting.

The rearranged segments are TRBV5-5 and TRBJ2-7; TRBD1 agrees with 9 junctional bases. Sequencing was performed on blood. The clonotype originates from a boy aged 5-17 years in good health. The CDR3 protein is CASSTGDREIYEQYF. The DNA sequence is given as TGTGCCAGCAGCACGGGGGACAGGGAAATCTACGAGCAGTACTTC.